Following are 22 T cell receptor beta chains from one sample sequenced in a study of early T cells in non-severe SARS-CoV-2 infection. Via MiXCR, TCRdb re-called the 5' RACE reads, giving one row per CDR3 protein. The sample shows 60,000 to 70,000 distinct CDR3 sequences, 4.9% of them seen only once. Sequenced sample: whole blood. The receptors originated from an adult who was a healthcare worker with PCR-confirmed SARS-CoV-2 infection or an uninfected control (not recorded which).

CDR3 sequence reads: CASSPRAQGAIDTQYF. CDR3 DNA sequence: TGTGCCAGCAGCCCAAGGGCCCAGGGGGCTATAGATACGCAGTATTTT. The chain recombines TRBV7-8 with TRBJ2-3; TRBD1 matches 8 bases. CDR3 length: 16 residues. The V gene's germline CDR1 is SGHVS and CDR2 FQNEAQ. Trimming cost V 5 bases and J 5 bases; bases outside gene matches: 12.

This clonotype was counted between two and nine times. The chain links TRBV11-1 to TRBJ2-7; D not resolved. The CDR3 runs to 13 residues. CDR1 and CDR2 (germline): SGHAT, FQDESV (reference sequence). Trimming cost V 8 bases and J 3 bases, with 14 bases left between them. This chain's CDR3 is CASRSANDYEQYF. DNA for the CDR3: TGTGCCAGCCGATCGGCGAACGACTACGAGCAGTACTTC.

This clonotype has ten or more counts. V usage is TRBV20-1 and J usage is TRBJ2-2, with D uncertain. Germline CDR1 and CDR2: DFQATT and SNEGSKA (reference sequence). The V and J ends lost 6 bases and 6 bases respectively, with 11 bases between them. This CDR3 contains 12 residues. The CDR3 region has the DNA TGCAGTGCCCTAACAGCGTCCGGGGAGCTGTTTTTT. This codes for CSALTASGELFF.

This chain uses TRBV5-4 with TRBJ2-7; 9 bases line up with TRBD2. Trimming removed 5 bases from V and 6 bases from J; junction bases left unmatched: 12. CDR1 and CDR2 from the germline V gene are SGHNT and YYREEE (reference sequence). The CDR3 spans 15 residues. The CDR3 DNA follows: TGTGCCAGCAGTCAAGCCGGGACTAGCAAGAGCGAGCAGTACTTC. Its translation is CASSQAGTSKSEQYF.

This clonotype has a count of ten or more. The DNA of the CDR3 is TGTGCCAGCACCCTCTTCACTAGCGGGGGTAATGAGCAGTTCTTC. It encodes CASTLFTSGGNEQFF. V gene TRBV11-2 combines with J gene TRBJ2-1, with 11 bases identical to TRBD2. CDR3 size: 15 residues. Germline CDR1 reads SGHAT; CDR2 reads FQNNGV. V lost 7 bases and J lost 7; bases outside the gene matches: 9. The full variable domain, in which reference TRBV11-2 and TRBJ2-1 provide the parts outside the CDR3, is EAGVAQSPRYKIIEKRQSVAFWCNPISGHATLYWYQQILGQGPKLLIQFQNNGVVDDSQLPKDRFSAERLKGVDSTLKIQPAKLEDSAVYLCASTLFTSGGNEQFFGPGTRLTVL.

The table lists this clonotype with many counts. The rearrangement uses TRBV7-8 and TRBJ2-5, with 7 bases matching TRBD1. The ends lost 5 bases at V and 4 bases at J; junction bases unmatched: 7. Germline V gene sequence: CDR1 SGHVS, CDR2 FQNEAQ. This CDR3 has 14 residues. The CDR3: CASSPGTAAETQYF. The DNA for the CDR3 is TGTGCCAGCAGCCCCGGGACAGCCGCAGAGACCCAGTACTTC.

This clonotype was observed a handful of times. The chain has TRBV19 and TRBJ2-7; D assignment may be TRBD1 or TRBD2 (6 bases each). In germline, CDR1 is LNHDA, CDR2 SQIVND (reference sequence). The V end was cut by 4 bases, the J end by 1 base, with 17 bases between. The CDR3 sequence is 16 residues long. CDR3 bases: TGTGCCAGTAGTACCTACACGCGGGGACATTCCTACGAGCAGTACTTC. The encoded protein is CASSTYTRGHSYEQYF.

This clonotype was counted many times. The junction differs from germline at one of its ends, possibly a read error. V is TRBV20-1 and J is TRBJ2-1; perhaps TRBD2 as D (6 bases). The CDR3 sequence is 11 residues long. Germline values: CDR1 DFQATT, CDR2 SNEGSKA (reference sequence). CDR3 in DNA: TGCAGTGCTAGAGATCCCCGGGGGAGGACTTTC. Translation gives CSARDPRGRTF.

This clonotype was counted many times. The V call is TRBV6-6, the J call TRBJ2-7, with 15 bases that match TRBD2. Germline V lookup: CDR1 MNHNY, CDR2 SVGAGI (reference sequence). This CDR3 is built from 15 residues. J lost 6 bases, V lost 2 bases, and 2 bases had no gene match. The CDR3 DNA follows: TGTGCCAGCAGTTACCGGACTAGCGGGAGGGGCGAGCAGTACTTC. Its protein is CASSYRTSGRGEQYF.

At least ten counts were recorded for this clonotype. The chain recombines TRBV11-2 with TRBJ2-1; 9 nucleotides align to TRBD2. The length of the CDR3 is 17 residues. The ends lost 4 bases at V and 0 bases at J; junction bases unmatched: 7. The germline V gene encodes CDR1 SGHAT and CDR2 FQNNGV. The CDR3, as DNA: TGTGCCAGCAGCTCTTTAGCGGGAGTCTCCTCCTACAATGAGCAGTTCTTC. It yields the protein CASSSLAGVSSYNEQFF.

This clonotype was counted ten times or more. The chain joins TRBV27 to TRBJ2-6, with D perhaps being TRBD1 or TRBD2 (6 bases each). V was clipped by 11 bases and J by 0 bases, with 23 bases between them. Germline CDR1 MNHEY, CDR2 SMNVEV (reference sequence). The CDR3 has 18 residues. CDR3 bases: TGTGCCGGGCCTGAGGGGGGCCTCCAGCTCTCTGGGGCCAACGTCCTGACTTTC. This gives the protein CAGPEGGLQLSGANVLTF.

The genes are TRBV10-1 and TRBJ2-2, with 10 bases lining up with TRBD2. The germline CDR1 and CDR2 sequences are WNHNN and SYGVQD (reference sequence). J lost 1 base, V lost 6 bases, and 5 bases had no gene match. The CDR3 contains 16 residues. CDR3 amino acids: CASSVLAGLNTGELFF. The CDR3 DNA is TGCGCCAGCAGCGTACTAGCGGGATTGAACACCGGGGAGCTGTTTTTT.

This clonotype was found many times. The chain combines TRBV20-1 with TRBJ1-2; weak D call: TRBD1 (5 bases). Trimming removed 3 bases from V and 3 bases from J, with 17 bases in between. Germline CDR1 is DFQATT and CDR2 is SNEGSKA (reference sequence). The CDR3 runs 15 residues. Written as DNA, the CDR3 is TGCAGTGCTAGGCTAGAAAGTGGGGGAGACTATGGCTACACCTTC. Its protein product is CSARLESGGDYGYTF.

The J gene is TRBJ1-3, the V gene TRBV20-1; D is undetermined. V gave up 1 base and J gave up 7 bases, with 5 bases separating them. CDR1 DFQATT and CDR2 SNEGSKA come from the germline V gene (reference sequence). This CDR3 contains 11 residues. CDR3 sequence: CSARVGNTIYF. The CDR3 coding sequence is TGCAGTGCTAGAGTTGGTAACACCATATATTTT.

The V and J genes are TRBV24-1 and TRBJ2-1; TRBD2 is a possible D gene (5 bases). Per the germline V gene, CDR1 is KGHDR and CDR2 is SFDVKD. This CDR3 has 16 amino acids. The ends were cut back, 0 bases at V and 0 bases at J, with 8 bases in the middle. CDR3 in amino acids: CATSDLHTSSYNEQFF. In DNA, the CDR3 is TGTGCCACCAGTGATTTGCATACTAGCTCCTACAATGAGCAGTTCTTC.

The gene calls are TRBV10-3 and TRBJ2-2; D ambiguous. The germline gives CDR1 ENHRY, CDR2 SYGVKD. The CDR3 consists of 14 residues. V dropped 4 bases and J dropped 4 bases, with 10 bases sitting between them. Here the CDR3 reads CAISVQYATGELFF. CDR3 sequence (DNA): TGTGCCATCAGTGTCCAATATGCCACCGGGGAGCTGTTTTTT.

Many counts were recorded for this clonotype. The J gene is TRBJ1-1, the V gene TRBV6-2 or TRBV6-3; 7 bases are a match to TRBD1. CDR1 is MNHEY and CDR2 is SVGEGT in the germline V gene. There are 12 residues in the CDR3. With V trimmed by 2 bases and J by 8 bases, 2 bases remained unmatched. The CDR3 nucleotides read TGTGCCAGCAGTTACCCGGACAGGGAAGCTTTCTTT. It translates to CASSYPDREAFF.

At least ten counts were recorded for this clonotype. V gene TRBV20-1 combines with J gene TRBJ2-7, with TRBD2 identical over 8 bases. The germline gives CDR1 DFQATT, CDR2 SNEGSKA (reference sequence). This CDR3 is built from 16 residues. V lost 6 bases and J lost 3; bases outside the gene matches: 16. CDR3 protein: CSAADPAGELIYEQYF. CDR3 bases: TGCAGTGCCGCCGACCCAGCGGGAGAGCTAATCTACGAGCAGTACTTC.

This clonotype was seen at least ten times. V and J are TRBV20-1 and TRBJ2-3; 9 bases align to TRBD1. In germline, CDR1 is DFQATT, CDR2 SNEGSKA (reference sequence). With V trimmed by 6 bases and J by 1 base, 8 bases remained unmatched. The CDR3 consists of 15 residues. CDR3 residues: CSAIERDRGTDTQYF. CDR3 sequence (DNA): TGCAGTGCCATTGAAAGGGACAGGGGCACAGATACGCAGTATTTT.

Only a few counts were recorded for this clonotype. This chain joins TRBV7-9 and TRBJ2-3; D not resolved. Trimming took 4 bases from V and 2 from J, leaving 13 bases between them. CDR1 SEHNR and CDR2 FQNEAQ come from the germline V gene (reference sequence). The CDR3 spans 15 residues. The CDR3: CASSSRLLYTDTQYF. In DNA, the CDR3 is TGTGCCAGCAGCTCGCGGCTTCTTTACACAGATACGCAGTATTTT. The full variable domain, completed using reference TRBV7-9 and TRBJ2-3, is DTGVSQNPRHKITKRGQNVTFRCDPISEHNRLYWYRQTLGQGPEFLTYFQNEAQLEKSRLLSDRFSAERPKGSFSTLEIQRTEQGDSAMYLCASSSRLLYTDTQYFGPGTRLTVL.

In this sample, this clonotype turned up a few times. The gene calls are TRBV30 and TRBJ2-1; 7 bases are shared with TRBD2. The CDR3 is made up of 15 amino acids. Germline CDR1 and CDR2: GTSNPN and SVGIG (reference sequence). Unmatched junction bases numbered 5, after V lost 0 bases and J lost 3 bases. CDR3 nucleotides: TGTGCCTGGAGTGTCGGGGCTAGCGGCTACAATGAGCAGTTCTTC. Its translation: CAWSVGASGYNEQFF.

The table lists this clonotype with many counts. This chain uses TRBV7-9 with TRBJ2-7; the D gene could be TRBD1 or TRBD2 (5 bases each). CDR1 SEHNR and CDR2 FQNEAQ come from the germline V gene (reference sequence). The CDR3 has 13 residues. V was cut by 3 bases and J by 4 bases, with 10 bases left in between. The CDR3 is CASSFSGRYEQYF. The CDR3 DNA reads as TGTGCCAGCAGCTTCTCGGGGCGGTACGAGCAGTACTTC.